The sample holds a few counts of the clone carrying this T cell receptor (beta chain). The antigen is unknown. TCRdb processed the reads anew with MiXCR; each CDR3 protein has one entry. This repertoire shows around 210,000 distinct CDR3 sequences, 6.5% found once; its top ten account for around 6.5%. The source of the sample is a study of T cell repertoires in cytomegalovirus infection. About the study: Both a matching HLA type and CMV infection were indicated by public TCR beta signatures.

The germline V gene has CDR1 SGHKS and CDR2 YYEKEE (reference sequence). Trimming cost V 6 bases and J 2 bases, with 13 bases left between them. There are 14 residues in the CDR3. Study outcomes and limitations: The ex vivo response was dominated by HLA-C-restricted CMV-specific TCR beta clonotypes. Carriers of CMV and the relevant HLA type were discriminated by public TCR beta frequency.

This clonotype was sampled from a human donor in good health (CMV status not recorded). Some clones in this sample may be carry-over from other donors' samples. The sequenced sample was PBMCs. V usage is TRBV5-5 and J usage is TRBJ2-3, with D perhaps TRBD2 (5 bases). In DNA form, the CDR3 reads TGTGCCAGCACCCCAGGAGGAGCCACAGATACGCAGTATTTT. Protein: CASTPGGATDTQYF.